The entry that follows covers one T cell receptor beta chain sequence. V was trimmed by 1 base and J by 2 bases, leaving 21 bases between them. From germline, CDR1 is LGHNA and CDR2 YNFKEQ. CDR3 length equals 19 residues. Only in-frame clones appear in the TCRdb table, and some are missing; sequencing was by immunoSEQ multiplex PCR. The sample consists of 84,000 or so clones, around 93% of them appearing once. This sample stems from a study of technical replicates of blood from a few donors. The specimen sequenced was T cells isolated from PBMCs. The source of this sequence is a human donor in good health. The gene calls are TRBV4-2 and TRBJ1-3; TRBD1 is a possible D gene (5 bases). In DNA form, the CDR3 reads TGTGCCAGCAGCCAAGGCCAGGCAGGGCTTATTCCTCCTGGAAACACCATATATTTT. Translated, it gives CASSQGQAGLIPPGNTIYF.